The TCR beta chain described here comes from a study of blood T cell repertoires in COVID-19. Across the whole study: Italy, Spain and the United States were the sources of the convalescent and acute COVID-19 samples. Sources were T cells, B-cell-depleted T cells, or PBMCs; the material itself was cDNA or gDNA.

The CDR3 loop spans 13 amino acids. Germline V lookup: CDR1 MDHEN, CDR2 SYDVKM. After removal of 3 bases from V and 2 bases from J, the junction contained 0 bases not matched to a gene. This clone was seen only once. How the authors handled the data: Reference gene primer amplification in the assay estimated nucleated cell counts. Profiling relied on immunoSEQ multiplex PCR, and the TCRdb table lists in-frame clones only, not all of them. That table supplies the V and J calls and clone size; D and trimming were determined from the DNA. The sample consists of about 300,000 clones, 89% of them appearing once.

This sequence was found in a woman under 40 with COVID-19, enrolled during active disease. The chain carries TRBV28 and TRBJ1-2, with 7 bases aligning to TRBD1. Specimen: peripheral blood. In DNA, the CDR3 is TGTGCCAGCAGTTTGACAGGGAACTATGGCTACACCTTC. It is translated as CASSLTGNYGYTF.